This TCR beta chain is drawn from a study of Graves' ophthalmopathy and Graves' hyperthyroidism. General observations from the study: Sensitivity of 65% to 71% and specificity of 72.22% were achieved by the model that predicted ophthalmopathy progression. A majority of expanded thyroid clonotypes exceeding 0.001 frequency were likewise present in blood. A model of 13 signatures distinguished ophthalmopathy from stable hyperthyroidism at around 90% sensitivity and 81.08% specificity.

Aged 18 to 65, hyperthyroidism patients had been newly diagnosed, with under 2 months' duration. RNA transcripts were the template, and TCR beta CDR3 regions were amplified from them. RT-PCR was first run with HTBI primers, then multiplex PCR in a second round. A single record per CDR3 protein comes from TCRdb applying MiXCR to the multiplex PCR reads. The sample consists of some 1.1 million distinct CDR3 sequences, about 36% of them appearing once. The germline V gene encodes CDR1 WSHSY and CDR2 SAAADI. The CDR3 totals 16 residues. The V segment lost 8 bases and the J segment 5 bases; nucleotides outside the gene matches: 9. There are many counts of this clonotype. Its antigen remains unidentified.

This receptor was obtained from an adult man with Graves' hyperthyroidism. V usage is TRBV10-2 and J usage is TRBJ2-2; 12 bases are shared with TRBD1. Material: peripheral blood or thyroid tissue (not recorded which). Written as DNA, the CDR3 is TGCGCCAGCCGCCGGGACAGGGGGCGTCGTACCGGGGAGCTGTTTTTT. Residues: CASRRDRGRRTGELFF.